This T cell receptor beta chain originates from a study of CD8 T cells in Susac syndrome. The RNA input was roughly 0.45 to 1 ug, and it was reverse transcribed with random hexamers. Via MiXCR, TCRdb re-called the immunoSEQ multiplex PCR reads, giving one row per CDR3 protein. Among 150,000 to 200,000 distinct CDR3 sequences listed, 90% to 95% were seen once. Trimming took 2 bases from V and 5 from J, leaving 21 bases between them. The CDR3 runs to 17 residues. Looked up from germline, CDR1 is KGHDR and CDR2 is SFDVKD. The chain has TRBV24-1 and TRBJ2-7, with D perhaps assigned TRBD1 or TRBD2 (5 bases each). The sequence was obtained from a human donor with Susac syndrome. Material: CD4+ T cells from PBMCs. CDR3 DNA: TGTGCCACCAGTGATTCCCGGCGTGGTCACTGGGACCACGAGCAGTACTTC. This encodes CATSDSRRGHWDHEQYF.